Following are 8 T cell receptor beta chains from one sample sequenced in a study of T cells in Graves' hyperthyroidism and ophthalmopathy. From RNA transcripts, TCR beta CDR3 regions were amplified. During a first-round RT-PCR of the TCR CDR3, the HTBI primer set was used. TCRdb used MiXCR to reprocess the multiplex PCR reads, holding one entry per CDR3 protein. Here the sample spans fewer than 500,000 distinct CDR3 sequences, over 12% being singletons. Specimen: blood. Every receptor here comes from a young man with Graves' ophthalmopathy.

This sequence joins TRBV4-1 and TRBJ1-1, with TRBD1 identical over 8 bases. J gave up 3 bases and V 4 bases, and 7 bases lay outside the gene matches. This CDR3 is built from 15 residues. Germline CDR1 reads MGHRA; CDR2 reads YSYEKL. CDR3 loop: CASSRSRDRYTEAFF. The CDR3 region has the DNA TGCGCCAGCAGCCGCTCCCGGGACAGGTACACTGAAGCTTTCTTT.

In this sample, this clonotype turned up many times. The J gene is TRBJ2-5, the V gene TRBV20-1; the D gene is possibly TRBD2 (6 bases). Trimming removed 1 base at V and 2 bases at J, with 14 bases between. This CDR3 has 15 residues. CDR1 and CDR2 (germline): DFQATT, SNEGSKA (reference sequence). The CDR3 sequence is CSARADFAGQETQYF. CDR3 sequence (DNA): TGCAGTGCTAGAGCCGACTTTGCGGGGCAAGAGACCCAGTACTTC.

The V call is TRBV19, the J call TRBJ1-1; maybe TRBD1 (5 bases). The germline V gene encodes CDR1 LNHDA and CDR2 SQIVND (reference sequence). This CDR3 has 12 residues. V lost 4 bases and J 6 bases, leaving 9 bases between the germline ends. The CDR3 DNA follows: TGTGCCAGTAGTAGCAGGGCCGCTGAAGCTTTCTTT. Amino acid sequence: CASSSRAAEAFF. The whole variable domain, filled in from reference TRBV19 and TRBJ1-1, reads DGGITQSPKYLFRKEGQNVTLSCEQNLNHDAMYWYRQDPGQGLRLIYYSQIVNDFQKGDIAEGYSVSREKKESFPLTVTSAQKNPTAFYLCASSSRAAEAFFGQGTRLTVV.

The chain employs TRBV18 and TRBJ1-1; D remains unclear. CDR3 length: 16 residues. Trimming took 0 bases from V and 0 from J, leaving 11 bases between them. The germline CDR1 and CDR2 sequences are KGHSH and LQKENI. This CDR3 is CASSPPNSHLNTEAFF. CDR3 nucleotides: TGTGCCAGCTCACCACCTAACAGTCACTTGAACACTGAAGCTTTCTTT. Based on the CDR3 plus reference TRBV18 and TRBJ1-1, the full variable domain is NAGVMQNPRHLVRRRGQEARLRCSPMKGHSHVYWYRQLPEEGLKFMVYLQKENIIDESGMPKERFSAEFPKEGPSILRIQQVVRGDSAAYFCASSPPNSHLNTEAFFGQGTRLTVV.

Concerning this clonotype: The junction departs from the called germline gene at one end, perhaps through a read error. The chain links TRBV30 to TRBJ1-3, with D uncertain. The germline V gene has CDR1 GTSNPN and CDR2 SVGIG (reference sequence). The CDR3 covers 14 residues. The CDR3 loop reads CAWSGGVRGNTTYF. The CDR3 DNA follows: TGTGCCTGGAGTGGGGGTGTCAGAGGAAACACCACATATTTT.

There are a few counts of this clonotype. The chain employs TRBV19 and TRBJ2-2; 7 bases are a match to TRBD1. Trimming at V came to 6 bases and at J to 2 bases, leaving 12 bases not matched to a gene. Germline values: CDR1 LNHDA, CDR2 SQIVND (reference sequence). This CDR3 contains 17 residues. CDR3: CASRQAGQGVNTGELFF. CDR3 DNA sequence: TGTGCCAGTAGGCAGGCAGGGCAGGGGGTTAACACCGGGGAGCTGTTTTTT. The variable domain in full, completed from reference TRBV19 and TRBJ2-2, reads DGGITQSPKYLFRKEGQNVTLSCEQNLNHDAMYWYRQDPGQGLRLIYYSQIVNDFQKGDIAEGYSVSREKKESFPLTVTSAQKNPTAFYLCASRQAGQGVNTGELFFGEGSRLTVL.

The table lists this clonotype with a count of one. J is TRBJ2-2 and V is TRBV5-5, with 9 bases that match TRBD2. J lost 3 bases, V lost 6 bases, and 3 bases had no gene match. The CDR3 runs 14 residues. In germline, CDR1 is SGHKS, CDR2 YYEKEE (reference sequence). The CDR3: CASNRLADTGELFF. Written as DNA, the CDR3 is TGTGCCAGCAACAGACTAGCGGACACCGGGGAGCTGTTTTTT.

This clonotype was detected many times. The V and J genes are TRBV18 and TRBJ1-6; tentatively, D is TRBD1 (5 bases). The CDR3 sequence is 14 residues long. Trimming shortened V by 5 bases and J by 7 bases, and 12 bases separated the two germline ends. The V gene's germline CDR1 is KGHSH and CDR2 LQKENI. The CDR3 loop reads CASSEAQDNSPLHF. CDR3 DNA: TGTGCCAGCTCAGAAGCACAGGACAATTCACCCCTCCACTTT.